One sample yielded the 12 T cell receptor beta chains listed below, sequenced in a study of T cells in Graves' hyperthyroidism and ophthalmopathy. What was amplified from RNA transcripts were TCR beta CDR3 regions. TCR CDR3 underwent first-round RT-PCR with the HTBI primer set. From the multiplex PCR reads, TCRdb called clonotypes with MiXCR, one entry per CDR3 protein. The sample contains under 800,000 distinct CDR3 sequences, about 15% of which appear only once. Sequencing was carried out using blood. The origin of the receptors is a woman aged 18-30 years with Graves' hyperthyroidism.

There are many counts of this clonotype. The chain uses TRBV12-3 or TRBV12-4 and TRBJ1-5, with D unclear. Trimming shortened V by 6 bases and J by 9 bases, and 15 bases separated the two germline ends. The CDR3 has 13 residues. The CDR3 DNA sequence: TGTGCCAGCAGACCCGAGGGCTCGGCGCCCCAGCATTTT. Protein product: CASRPEGSAPQHF.

This clonotype was seen ten or more times. This chain joins TRBV28 and TRBJ2-7, with TRBD1 as a possible D gene (6 bases). Trimming took 5 bases from V and 3 from J, leaving 14 bases between them. CDR1 is MDHEN, CDR2 SYDVKM, per germline. CDR3 length: 14 residues. CDR3 amino acids: CASSPYTDSYEQYF. CDR3 DNA sequence: TGTGCCAGCAGTCCCTACACGGACAGCTACGAGCAGTACTTC.

This sequence joins TRBV6-2 or TRBV6-3 and TRBJ2-2; no clear D gene. V lost 10 bases and J 0 bases, leaving 12 bases between the germline ends. This CDR3 spans 14 amino acids. Per the germline V gene, CDR1 is MNHEY and CDR2 is SVGEGT. The CDR3 protein is CAINSGANTGELFF. CDR3 nucleotide sequence: TGTGCCATCAATTCGGGTGCGAACACCGGGGAGCTGTTTTTT.

Concerning this clonotype itself: A much larger clonotype is one base distant, so this may be a read error. The chain has TRBV7-9 and TRBJ2-1, with D uncertain. Trimming stripped 7 bases from V and 7 bases from J, with 14 bases between. The germline V gene has CDR1 SEHNR and CDR2 FQNEAQ (reference sequence). The length of the CDR3 is 13 residues. Here the CDR3 DNA reads TGTGCCAGCACCCTCGGTCTTAGGAATGAGCAGTTCTTC. Amino acid sequence: CASTLGLRNEQFF.

This rearrangement joins TRBV29-1 to TRBJ1-2, with D maybe TRBD1 (6 bases). The V gene lost 7 bases and the J gene lost 6 bases, with 12 bases spanning the gap. The germline CDR1 and CDR2 sequences are SQVTM and ANQGSEA. The CDR3 spans 11 residues. The CDR3 sequence is CSEDRINGYTF. CDR3 sequence (DNA): TGCAGCGAAGACAGGATTAATGGCTACACCTTC. Based on the CDR3 plus reference TRBV29-1 and TRBJ1-2, the full variable domain is SAVISQKPSRDICQRGTSLTIQCQVDSQVTMMFWYRQQPGQSLTLIATANQGSEATYESGFVIDKFPISRPNLTFSTLTVSNMSPEDSSIYLCSEDRINGYTFGSGTRLTVV.

This clonotype showed up just a few times. The rearrangement joins TRBV29-1 to TRBJ2-1; either TRBD1 or TRBD2 may supply D (6 bases each). The CDR3 contains 15 residues. Per the germline V gene, CDR1 is SQVTM and CDR2 is ANQGSEA. V lost 4 bases and J lost 6, with 19 bases in between. The chain's CDR3 is CSVGGRQGKPNEQFF. Written as DNA, the CDR3 is TGCAGCGTTGGGGGGAGGCAGGGGAAACCCAATGAGCAGTTCTTC.

This clonotype was detected ten times or more. The CDR3 coding sequence is TGTGCCAGCAGTGCCGGGGTTCAAGAGACCCAGTACTTC. Encoded protein: CASSAGVQETQYF. This chain connects TRBV28 to TRBJ2-5, with a tentative D call TRBD2 (5 bases). Trimming shortened V by 5 bases and J by 2 bases, and 9 bases separated the two germline ends. Per the germline V gene, CDR1 is MDHEN and CDR2 is SYDVKM. The CDR3 has 13 residues.

This clonotype was seen a single time. The chain carries TRBV29-1 and TRBJ2-1; D is possibly TRBD1 (5 bases). The CDR3 contains 13 residues. V was trimmed by 3 bases and J by 7 bases, leaving 13 bases between them. CDR1 is SQVTM and CDR2 is ANQGSEA in the germline V gene. The CDR3 sequence is CSVEIRAGNEQFF. DNA for the CDR3: TGCAGCGTTGAGATTAGGGCAGGGAATGAGCAGTTCTTC.

This clonotype was picked up many times. The chain carries TRBV20-1 and TRBJ1-5, with a weak D call TRBD1 (5 bases). There are 13 residues in the CDR3. Trimming removed 7 bases from V and 6 bases from J, with 16 bases in between. Germline V gene lookup returns CDR1 DFQATT and CDR2 SNEGSKA (reference sequence). The CDR3 is CSGREGTVQPQHF. CDR3 coding DNA: TGCAGTGGCAGGGAGGGTACGGTTCAGCCCCAGCATTTT.

This clonotype was seen more than once but under ten times. The chain is built from TRBV11-2 and TRBJ2-7; 10 bases agree with TRBD2. The CDR3 totals 17 residues. Germline lookup yields CDR1 SGHAT and CDR2 FQNNGV. The V and J ends lost 6 bases and 0 bases, in that order; junction bases with no gene match: 11. The CDR3 sequence is CASRLTFSGRSSYEQYF. The CDR3 coding sequence is TGTGCCAGCAGACTTACATTTAGCGGGAGGAGCTCCTACGAGCAGTACTTC.

This clonotype was counted a few times. V gene TRBV19 combines with J gene TRBJ2-3; D tentatively reads TRBD1 or TRBD2 (6 bases each). Trimming took off 3 bases at V and 1 base at J, with 14 bases between the two ends. This CDR3 is 16 amino acids long. CDR1 and CDR2 (germline): LNHDA, SQIVND (reference sequence). DNA of the CDR3: TGTGCCAGTAGTATGGGGGCGGGGCTAGGCACAGATACGCAGTATTTT. This sequence encodes CASSMGAGLGTDTQYF.

This clonotype was detected many times. The CDR3 sequence: CASSLASRQGGNGYTF. The CDR3 DNA is TGTGCCAGCAGCTTAGCGTCTCGACAGGGAGGTAATGGCTACACCTTC. The V and J genes are TRBV7-2 and TRBJ1-2; 7 bases are a match to TRBD1. The junction had 10 bases not matched to a gene; V was cut back by 0 bases and J by 6 bases. Germline V lookup: CDR1 SGHTA, CDR2 FQGNSA. The CDR3 runs to 16 residues. Combining the CDR3 with reference TRBV7-2 and TRBJ1-2 gives the whole variable domain GAGVSQSPSNKVTEKGKDVELRCDPISGHTALYWYRQSLGQGLEFLIYFQGNSAPDKSGLPSDRFSAERTGGSVSTLTIQRTQQEDSAVYLCASSLASRQGGNGYTFGSGTRLTVV.